Here is one T cell receptor beta chain with its context. This sample is drawn from a study of blood T cell repertoires in COVID-19. Study-level information: Donors in the United States, Italy and Spain gave samples during acute or convalescent COVID-19.

The germline V and J ends were trimmed by 3 bases and 6 bases, with 7 bases remaining between them. The CDR3 sequence is 12 residues long. Clinical history as reported by participants underpinned cohort assignment. TCRdb keeps only in-frame clones here, not all; method: immunoSEQ multiplex PCR. The data hold about 230,000 clones, with 89% observed a single time. Sequencing input: PBMCs or T cells enriched from blood (not recorded which). This sequence joins TRBV12-3 or TRBV12-4 and TRBJ2-3; D is undetermined. The source of this sequence is a woman between 25 and 40 years old with acute COVID-19. CDR3 in amino acids: CASSFLPDTQYF. CDR3 DNA sequence: TGTGCCAGCAGTTTCCTTCCCGATACGCAGTATTTT.